Listed here are 30 T cell receptor beta chains from one sample, sequenced in a study of Graves' ophthalmopathy and Graves' hyperthyroidism. Amplification from RNA transcripts yielded the TCR beta CDR3 regions. An initial RT-PCR round employing HTBI primers preceded a second-round multiplex PCR. TCRdb re-called the multiplex PCR reads with MiXCR, one entry per CDR3 protein. The sample contains approximately 330,000 distinct CDR3 sequences, 15% to 20% of which appear only once. The sample comprised peripheral blood. Source of these receptors: an adult man with Graves' ophthalmopathy.

This clonotype came up once. A clone one base away is much larger, so this may be a read error. The chain joins TRBV20-1 to TRBJ2-2; 12 positions agree with TRBD2. This CDR3 is built from 15 residues. From germline, CDR1 is DFQATT and CDR2 SNEGSKA (reference sequence). As DNA, the CDR3 is TGCAGTGCTCGGACTAGCGGGACCAACACCCGGGAGCTGTTTTTT. Amino acid sequence: CSARTSGTNTRELFF.

This clonotype has a count of ten or more. The V call is TRBV6-2 or TRBV6-3, the J call TRBJ1-5; D unresolved. This CDR3 comprises 13 residues. The V gene lost 0 bases and the J gene lost 9 bases, with 9 bases spanning the gap. The germline V gene has CDR1 MNHEY and CDR2 SVGEGT. CDR3 DNA: TGTGCCAGCAGTTACTCAGGTCGCCCGCCCCAGCATTTT. Amino acids: CASSYSGRPPQHF.

This clonotype was recorded at least ten times. This chain connects TRBV10-3 to TRBJ2-7, with D perhaps assigned TRBD1 or TRBD2 (5 bases each). CDR1 ENHRY and CDR2 SYGVKD come from the germline V gene. This CDR3 is 13 amino acids long. Trimming took 11 bases from V and 4 from J, leaving 18 bases between them. In DNA form, the CDR3 reads TGTGCCGTGAGGGGTAGGGATACTTACGAGCAGTACTTC. Translated, it gives CAVRGRDTYEQYF.

The chain recombines TRBV30 with TRBJ1-1; D call uncertain. Germline V gives CDR1 GTSNPN, CDR2 SVGIG (reference sequence). There are 12 residues in the CDR3. The V gene lost 0 bases and the J gene lost 4 bases, with 6 bases spanning the gap. CDR3 sequence: CAWSVYTTEAFF. The DNA for the CDR3 is TGTGCCTGGAGTGTGTATACCACTGAAGCTTTCTTT.

This clonotype was picked up many times. CDR3 nucleotides: TGTGCCAGCAGCCCAACCCGCAGGGGAGAGACCCAGTACTTC. The encoded protein is CASSPTRRGETQYF. The chain links TRBV12-3 or TRBV12-4 to TRBJ2-5, with D possibly TRBD1 on 6 matching bases. This CDR3 contains 14 residues. V was pared by 6 bases and J by 4 bases, with 15 bases between.

This clonotype was counted ten times or more. The chain has TRBV2 and TRBJ2-3, with D unclear. V shed 2 bases and J shed 5 bases, with 11 bases lying between them. The CDR3 has 14 amino acids. Germline V gives CDR1 SNHLY, CDR2 FYNNEI. Here the CDR3 reads CASSERAWGDTQYF. The CDR3, as DNA: TGTGCCAGCAGTGAACGGGCCTGGGGAGATACGCAGTATTTT.

This clonotype was counted many times. The chain is built from TRBV5-1 and TRBJ1-6; D call uncertain. In germline, CDR1 is SGHRS, CDR2 YFSETQ. The CDR3 sequence is 15 residues long. V was cut by 2 bases and J by 0 bases, with 6 bases left in between. The CDR3 loop is CASSFDGSYNSPLHF. DNA of the CDR3: TGCGCCAGCAGCTTCGACGGCTCCTATAATTCACCCCTCCACTTT.

The genes are TRBV27 and TRBJ2-7; 7 nucleotides line up with TRBD1. The ends lost 5 bases at V and 2 bases at J; junction bases unmatched: 6. The V gene's germline CDR1 is MNHEY and CDR2 SMNVEV (reference sequence). This CDR3 is 14 amino acids long. The CDR3 sequence is CASSAPTGPYEQYF. The CDR3 DNA reads TGTGCCAGCAGTGCTCCGACAGGGCCCTACGAGCAGTACTTC.

This clonotype showed up many times. The rearrangement uses TRBV9 and TRBJ2-7; 9 positions agree with TRBD2. Trimming took 0 bases from V and 5 from J; bases not matched to a gene: 9. This CDR3 is built from 16 residues. The germline V gene encodes CDR1 SGDLS and CDR2 YYNGEE. CDR3 in amino acids: CASSVEGSGRSNEQYF. In nucleotides, the CDR3 is TGTGCCAGCAGCGTAGAGGGTAGCGGGAGATCAAACGAGCAGTACTTC.

This clonotype was seen only a few times. The V gene is TRBV6-1, the J gene TRBJ1-1; D is uncertain. Germline V gene data show CDR1 as MNHNS and CDR2 as SASEGT. This CDR3 is built from 13 residues. Trimming shortened V by 4 bases and J by 5 bases, and 11 bases separated the two germline ends. The DNA for the CDR3 is TGTGCCAGCAGTGCCAGTGGGCAGACTGAAGCTTTCTTT. Protein sequence: CASSASGQTEAFF.

This clonotype was seen ten or more times. The J gene is TRBJ2-7, the V gene TRBV18, with TRBD2 as a possible D gene (5 bases). V lost 5 bases and J 5 bases, leaving 13 bases between the germline ends. The CDR3 loop spans 13 amino acids. Germline assignment: CDR1 KGHSH and CDR2 LQKENI. CDR3 sequence: CASSTGSLNEQYF. As DNA, the CDR3 is TGTGCCAGCTCAACGGGGAGTCTGAACGAGCAGTACTTC.

This clonotype was seen repeatedly, ten times or more. The chain uses TRBV6-1 and TRBJ2-7; 9 bases map to TRBD1. Germline V gene sequence: CDR1 MNHNS, CDR2 SASEGT. CDR3 length: 13 amino acids. Trimming took 7 bases from V and 1 from J; bases not matched to a gene: 2. In nucleotides, the CDR3 is TGTGCCAGCAAAGGACAGGGGTCCTACGAGCAGTACTTC. Protein sequence: CASKGQGSYEQYF.

The V and J genes are TRBV6-2 or TRBV6-3 and TRBJ2-7, with TRBD1 matching over 10 bases. J was trimmed by 5 bases and V by 5 bases; bases with no gene match: 9. Germline CDR1 reads MNHEY; CDR2 reads SVGEGT. The CDR3 is made up of 15 amino acids. CDR3 sequence: CASSKPGQGINEQYF. CDR3 DNA sequence: TGTGCCAGCAGTAAGCCGGGACAGGGGATAAACGAGCAGTACTTC.

This clonotype has a count of ten or more. V and J are TRBV9 and TRBJ2-7, with TRBD1 matching 7 bases. The CDR3 is 17 residues long. The germline V gene has CDR1 SGDLS and CDR2 YYNGEE. The V segment lost 3 bases and the J segment 0 bases; nucleotides outside the gene matches: 12. CDR3 sequence: CASSGGPTTGISYEQYF. CDR3 coding DNA: TGTGCCAGCAGCGGAGGCCCGACGACAGGGATCTCCTACGAGCAGTACTTC.

There are many counts of this clonotype. V and J are TRBV14 and TRBJ1-6; D is ambiguous. The CDR3 spans 16 residues. V lost 4 bases, J lost 7 bases, and 17 bases lay in between. Germline-derived CDR1 and CDR2 are SGHDN and FVKESK. The CDR3, as DNA: TGTGCCAGCAGCCCTCACGTTAACAGCGAAAATTCACCCCTCCACTTT. Translating it yields CASSPHVNSENSPLHF.

The table lists this clonotype with many counts. This chain uses TRBV19 with TRBJ2-7; 8 bases are a match to TRBD2. Trimming at V came to 4 bases and at J to 4 bases, leaving 9 bases not matched to a gene. The germline V gene encodes CDR1 LNHDA and CDR2 SQIVND (reference sequence). This CDR3 spans 15 amino acids. As DNA, the CDR3 is TGTGCCAGTAGTAGTTCAGCGGGAGCGGGTTACGAGCAGTACTTC. As protein: CASSSSAGAGYEQYF.

The rearrangement uses TRBV2 and TRBJ2-7; D is undetermined. Germline CDR1 is SNHLY and CDR2 is FYNNEI. The CDR3 is 11 amino acids. Trimming removed 4 bases at V and 6 bases at J, with 7 bases between. This CDR3 is CASSVVSEQYF. The CDR3 nucleotides read TGTGCCAGCAGTGTGGTTTCCGAGCAGTACTTC.

This clonotype was counted ten times or more. This rearrangement joins TRBV7-2 to TRBJ2-5; unclear D gene. The CDR3 runs 13 residues. The V gene's germline CDR1 is SGHTA and CDR2 FQGNSA. Trimming took off 5 bases at V and 6 bases at J, with 13 bases between the two ends. CDR3 DNA sequence: TGTGCCAGCAGCCCAGGAGAGTTGCAGACCCAGTACTTC. This sequence encodes CASSPGELQTQYF.

This chain uses TRBV20-1 with TRBJ2-7; D is tentatively TRBD1 or TRBD2 (5 bases each). Trimming removed 6 bases at V and 0 bases at J, with 12 bases between. The germline V gene encodes CDR1 DFQATT and CDR2 SNEGSKA (reference sequence). This CDR3 is 13 amino acids long. The CDR3 reads CSAPPGLSYEQYF. CDR3 DNA sequence: TGCAGTGCCCCACCGGGGCTCTCCTACGAGCAGTACTTC.

This clonotype appeared many times. The chain links TRBV18 to TRBJ1-1; D is undetermined. CDR3 size: 13 residues. The germline gives CDR1 KGHSH, CDR2 LQKENI. Trimming pared 4 bases from V and 2 bases from J, leaving 8 bases between. In nucleotides, the CDR3 is TGTGCCAGCTCACAATTGAAAAACACTGAAGCTTTCTTT. It specifies CASSQLKNTEAFF.

This clonotype was seen many times. The chain joins TRBV6-5 to TRBJ2-2; possible D gene TRBD2, 6 bases. The CDR3 covers 17 residues. The germline V gene has CDR1 MNHEY and CDR2 SVGAGI. The germline V and J ends were trimmed by 1 base and 3 bases, with 15 bases remaining between them. In DNA form, the CDR3 reads TGTGCCAGCAGTTACTGGCCGGGACTCCCGGACACCGGGGAGCTGTTTTTT. The encoded protein is CASSYWPGLPDTGELFF.

This clonotype was seen a handful of times. The genes are TRBV30 and TRBJ1-2; the D gene is possibly TRBD1 (6 bases). V was clipped by 1 base and J by 4 bases, with 16 bases between them. Germline V gene sequence: CDR1 GTSNPN, CDR2 SVGIG (reference sequence). The CDR3 spans 15 residues. The CDR3 DNA sequence: TGTGCCTGGAGTGCAAACGAGGGGGTCGGCTATGGCTACACCTTC. This gives the protein CAWSANEGVGYGYTF.

This clonotype was recorded many times. The chain carries TRBV29-1 and TRBJ2-5; no clear D. This CDR3 region has 11 residues. Deletions cut 4 bases from V and 6 bases from J, with 9 bases between. CDR1 is SQVTM, CDR2 ANQGSEA, per germline. This chain's CDR3 is CSVADSKTQYF. The CDR3 bases are TGCAGCGTTGCAGATTCAAAGACCCAGTACTTC.

Details on this clonotype: At one end the junction does not follow the germline gene, possibly because of a read error. The rearrangement links TRBV27 to TRBJ2-5, with a weak D call TRBD2 (5 bases). Germline loops: CDR1 MNHEY, CDR2 SMNVEV (reference sequence). This CDR3 contains 13 residues. CDR3 coding DNA: TGTGCCAGCAGTTTACTTCTGGGAGAGACCCTGTACTTC. As protein: CASSLLLGETLYF.

This clonotype showed up many times. V gene TRBV28 combines with J gene TRBJ2-2, with TRBD1 matching 8 bases. The trim removed 7 bases at V and 7 bases at J, leaving 8 bases unmatched. Per germline, CDR1 MDHEN and CDR2 SYDVKM. This CDR3 comprises 14 residues. CDR3: CASKRTGLSGELFF. In DNA form, the CDR3 reads TGTGCCAGCAAAAGGACAGGGCTAAGCGGGGAGCTGTTTTTT.

This clonotype has a count of ten or more. This chain uses TRBV6-2 or TRBV6-3 with TRBJ1-5, with TRBD1 as a possible D gene (6 bases). The CDR3 length is 13 residues. Trimming removed 2 bases at V and 6 bases at J, with 8 bases between. Germline CDR1 is MNHEY and CDR2 is SVGEGT. The CDR3 spells CASSYGGRQPQHF. DNA for the CDR3: TGTGCCAGCAGTTACGGGGGGCGTCAGCCCCAGCATTTT.

The sample holds many counts of this clonotype. The rearrangement joins TRBV12-3 or TRBV12-4 to TRBJ2-2; tentative D call: TRBD1 (5 bases). V lost 5 bases to trimming and J lost 7 bases, with 20 bases between them. The CDR3 runs to 16 residues. CDR3 amino acids: CASSTETDGPVGELFF. In DNA form, the CDR3 reads TGTGCCAGCAGTACCGAGACAGACGGGCCTGTCGGGGAGCTGTTTTTT.

Many counts were recorded for this clonotype. The chain combines TRBV7-9 with TRBJ2-5, with 7 bases matching TRBD2. In germline, CDR1 is SEHNR, CDR2 FQNEAQ (reference sequence). CDR3 length: 15 amino acids. J gave up 0 bases and V 5 bases, and 6 bases lay outside the gene matches. The CDR3 protein is CASSALGGYQETQYF. The CDR3 region has the DNA TGTGCCAGCAGCGCGCTGGGAGGGTACCAAGAGACCCAGTACTTC. The whole variable domain, remainder taken from reference TRBV7-9 and TRBJ2-5, is DTGVSQNPRHKITKRGQNVTFRCDPISEHNRLYWYRQTLGQGPEFLTYFQNEAQLEKSRLLSDRFSAERPKGSFSTLEIQRTEQGDSAMYLCASSALGGYQETQYFGPGTRLLVL.

This clonotype was observed many times. The V and J genes are TRBV10-3 and TRBJ2-7; 10 bases fit TRBD2. Germline CDR1 is ENHRY and CDR2 is SYGVKD. This CDR3 region has 14 residues. With 5 bases clipped from V and 7 bases from J, the junction kept 8 bases outside the gene matches. The chain's CDR3 is CAISLRAGGREQYF. DNA for the CDR3: TGTGCCATCAGTCTTAGAGCGGGGGGGAGAGAGCAGTACTTC.

This clonotype was counted at least ten times. V and J are TRBV28 and TRBJ1-2; D is perhaps TRBD1 (5 bases). The CDR3 loop spans 16 amino acids. Trimming stripped 2 bases from V and 6 bases from J, with 19 bases between. Germline V lookup: CDR1 MDHEN, CDR2 SYDVKM. As DNA, the CDR3 is TGTGCCAGCAGTTTAGCCTTTTTTCTCCTCAGGGATGGCTACACCTTC. Residues: CASSLAFFLLRDGYTF.